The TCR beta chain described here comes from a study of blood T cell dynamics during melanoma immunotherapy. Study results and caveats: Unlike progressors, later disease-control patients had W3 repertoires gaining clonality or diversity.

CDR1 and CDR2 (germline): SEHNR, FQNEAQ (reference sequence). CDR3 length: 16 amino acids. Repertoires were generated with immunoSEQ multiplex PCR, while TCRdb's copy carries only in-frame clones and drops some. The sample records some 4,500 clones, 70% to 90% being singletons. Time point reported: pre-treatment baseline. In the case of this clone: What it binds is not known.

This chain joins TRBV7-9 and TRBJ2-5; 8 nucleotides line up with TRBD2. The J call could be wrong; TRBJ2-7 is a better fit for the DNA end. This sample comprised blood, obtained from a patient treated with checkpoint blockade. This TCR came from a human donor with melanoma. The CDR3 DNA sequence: TGTGCCAGCAGCGATTTCTACCCGGGGGGGTCCTACGAGCAGTACTTC. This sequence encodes CASSDFYPGGSYEQYF.